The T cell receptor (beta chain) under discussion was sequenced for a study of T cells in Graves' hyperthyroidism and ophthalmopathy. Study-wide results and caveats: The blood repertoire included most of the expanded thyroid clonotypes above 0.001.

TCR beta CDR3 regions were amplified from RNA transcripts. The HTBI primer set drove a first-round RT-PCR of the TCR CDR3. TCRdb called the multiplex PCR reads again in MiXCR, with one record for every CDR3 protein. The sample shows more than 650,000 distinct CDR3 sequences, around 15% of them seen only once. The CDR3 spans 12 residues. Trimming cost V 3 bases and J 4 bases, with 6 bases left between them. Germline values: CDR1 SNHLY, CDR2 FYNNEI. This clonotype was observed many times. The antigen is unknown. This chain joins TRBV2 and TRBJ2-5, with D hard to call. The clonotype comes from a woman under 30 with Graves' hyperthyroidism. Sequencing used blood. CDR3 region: CASSENRETQYF. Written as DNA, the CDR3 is TGTGCCAGCAGTGAGAACCGAGAGACCCAGTACTTC.